The present T cell receptor beta chain was sequenced within a study of blood T cell repertoires in COVID-19. Turning to the study itself: The analysed material was cDNA or gDNA that came from T cells, B-cell-depleted T cells, or PBMCs.

Original processing notes: How many nucleated cells were present was estimated from reference gene primer amplification. The repertoire was sequenced with immunoSEQ multiplex PCR; TCRdb's copy has only in-frame clones and lacks some. Clone size and the V and J calls come from that table; the DNA yielded D and trimming. The table has roughly 180,000 clones, roughly 92% seen once; the top ten hold 0.76%. The material sequenced was peripheral blood. The TCR comes from a man aged 30 to 45 with COVID-19, enrolled during active disease.

For the CDR3, the DNA is TGTGCCACCAGGGACAGGGGAGGAGGAGAGACAGATACGCAGTATTTT. Its protein product is CATRDRGGGETDTQYF. The V and J genes are TRBV15 and TRBJ2-3, with 9 bases identical to TRBD1. Per the germline V gene, CDR1 is LNHNV and CDR2 is YYDKDF (reference sequence). Trimming removed 6 bases from V and 3 bases from J; junction bases left unmatched: 10. There are 16 residues in the CDR3.